This TCR beta chain was recovered during a study of OX40 agonist ivuxolimab in advanced cancers. Overall study: In this trial design, patients received ivuxolimab intravenously at 0.01 to 10 mg/kg every 2 weeks. Patients with prior anti-PD-1, anti-PD-L1 or anti-CTLA-4 therapy were eligible; 35% to 45% had some.

Method: immunoSEQ multiplex PCR; TCRdb's copy keeps in-frame clones and lacks some. The sample consists of tens of thousands of clones, under 90% of them appearing once. Exclusion of a patient followed from autoimmune disease history or systemic immunosuppression. Sampled blood was obtained at baseline, cycle 4 day 1, and cycle 7 day 1. This CDR3 has 16 amino acids. With V trimmed by 5 bases and J by 0 bases, 7 bases remained unmatched. Germline-derived CDR1 and CDR2 are SQVTM and ANQGSEA. The rearrangement uses TRBV29-1 and TRBJ2-3, with 11 bases that match TRBD1. This clonotype was obtained from an adult with an advanced solid tumor such as melanoma, head and neck, liver or kidney cancer. The sequencing used CD4+ or CD8+ T cells sorted from blood, collected in a trial of the OX40 agonist ivuxolimab. DNA of the CDR3: TGCAGCGTTCCCGGGACAGGGGGAACTAGCACAGATACGCAGTATTTT. Its protein is CSVPGTGGTSTDTQYF.